The entry below gives a single T cell receptor beta chain sequence along with its context. The record originates from a study of T cells expressing NK-cell markers. Study context: In the group of eight sequenced donors, seven were HCMV-seropositive and one was seronegative.

With the 5' RACE reads reprocessed, TCRdb shows one record per CDR3 protein and no DNA. This repertoire comprises about 460,000 distinct CDR3 sequences; its ten largest clones make up more than 1.4%. Germline loops: CDR1 KGHDR, CDR2 SFDVKD. The CDR3 is 13 amino acids. The sample consisted of blood T cells: a sorted CD56 or NKG2C T cell subset, CD4+ or CD8+ T cells, or bulk PBMC T cells (not recorded which). The clonotype originates from a woman aged 50 to 60 in good health. The chain has TRBV24-1 and TRBJ1-5. This CDR3 reads CATSDADISTQHF.